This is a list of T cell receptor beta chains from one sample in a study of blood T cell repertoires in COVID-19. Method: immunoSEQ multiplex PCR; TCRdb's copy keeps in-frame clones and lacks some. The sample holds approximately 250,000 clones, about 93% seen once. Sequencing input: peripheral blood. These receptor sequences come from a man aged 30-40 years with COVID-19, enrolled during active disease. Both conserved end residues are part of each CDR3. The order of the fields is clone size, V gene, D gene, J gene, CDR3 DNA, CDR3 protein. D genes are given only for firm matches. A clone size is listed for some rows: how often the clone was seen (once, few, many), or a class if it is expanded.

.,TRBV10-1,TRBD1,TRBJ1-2,TGCGCCAGCAGTGAAGGACAGGGGGACATCTATGGCTACACCTTC,CASSEGQGDIYGYTF
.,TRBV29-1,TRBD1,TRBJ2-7,TGCAGCGTTACAACCGGGACAGAGAACTACGAGCAGTACTTC,CSVTTGTENYEQYF
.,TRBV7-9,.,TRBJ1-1,TGTGCCAGCAGCCCCCTGGCGGGGGCGAAGACTGAAGCTTTCTTT,CASSPLAGAKTEAFF
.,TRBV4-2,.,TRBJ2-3,TGTGCCAGCAGCCAAGATGTTGGCGCGACTCAGAGAGATACGCAGTATTTT,CASSQDVGATQRDTQYF
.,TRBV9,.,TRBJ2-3,TGTGCCAGCAGCCTCCGTGGGGCTGCCGGGACAGATACGCAGTATTTT,CASSLRGAAGTDTQYF
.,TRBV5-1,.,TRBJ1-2,TGCGCCAGCAGCCGAGACAGACTTGAGGCTGGCTACACCTTC,CASSRDRLEAGYTF
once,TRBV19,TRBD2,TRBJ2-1,TGTGCCAGTAGTATAGATTTGCGGGGGAGCAACAATGAGCAGTTCTTC,CASSIDLRGSNNEQFF
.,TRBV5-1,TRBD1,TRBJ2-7,TGCGCCAGCAGCTTACAGGGGGCCAACGAGCAGTACTTC,CASSLQGANEQYF
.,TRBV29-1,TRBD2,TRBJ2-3,TGCAGCGTTTATCTAGCGGGGGGCACAGATACGCAGTATTTT,CSVYLAGGTDTQYF
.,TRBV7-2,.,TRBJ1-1,TGTGCCAGCAGCGAACTACAGGGTGGCACTGAAGCTTTCTTT,CASSELQGGTEAFF
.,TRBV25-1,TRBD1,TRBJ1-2,TGTGCCAGCAGTGAAGGGGGCCGGCAGGGGGTCCAGGATGGCTACACCTTC,CASSEGGRQGVQDGYTF
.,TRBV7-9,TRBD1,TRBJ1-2,TGTGCCAGCAGCCCGGGGACAGTGTATGGCTACACCTTC,CASSPGTVYGYTF
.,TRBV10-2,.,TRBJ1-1,TGCGCCAGCAGCGCAGGGCCAAACACTGAAGCTTTCTTT,CASSAGPNTEAFF
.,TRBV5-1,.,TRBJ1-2,TGCGCCAGCAGCTCGACCCCCAGGGATCGGAACTATGGCTACACCTTC,CASSSTPRDRNYGYTF
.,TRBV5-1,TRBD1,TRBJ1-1,TGCGCCAGCAGCTTGGCCCTTGGGACAGGGAACACTGAAGCTTTCTTT,CASSLALGTGNTEAFF
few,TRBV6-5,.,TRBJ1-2,TGTGCCAGCAGGCCTGGTTTGGCAGGGTCTGGCTACACCTTC,CASRPGLAGSGYTF
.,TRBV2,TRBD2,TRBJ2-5,TGTGCCAGCACGAGAACTAGCGGGGGAGAGGGGAAGACCCAGTACTTC,CASTRTSGGEGKTQYF
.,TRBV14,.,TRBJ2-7,TGTGCCAGCAGCCAACCACGGGGTGGCGAGCAGTACTTC,CASSQPRGGEQYF
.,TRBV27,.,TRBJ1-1,TGTGCCAGCAGTCTCTCTCGGGGAGGCACTGAAGCTTTCTTT,CASSLSRGGTEAFF
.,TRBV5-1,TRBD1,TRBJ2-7,TGCGCCAGCAGCTTACAGGGGGTCCCCTACGAGCAGTACTTC,CASSLQGVPYEQYF
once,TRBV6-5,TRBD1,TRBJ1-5,TGTGCCAACAAACAGGGGTCGAGCAATCAGCCCCAGCATTTT,CANKQGSSNQPQHF
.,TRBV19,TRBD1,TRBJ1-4,TGTGCCAGTAGTATTTTGGGACAGTTGGATGAAAAACTGTTTTTT,CASSILGQLDEKLFF
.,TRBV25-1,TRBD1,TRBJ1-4,TGTGCCAGCAGCGAAACCGGGACAGGGGATGAAAAACTGTTTTTT,CASSETGTGDEKLFF
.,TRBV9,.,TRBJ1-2,TGTGCCAGCAGCGTAGGGTCCCAGGGGTTCAGCTCTAACTATGGCTACACCTTC,CASSVGSQGFSSNYGYTF
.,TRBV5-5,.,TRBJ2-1,TGTGCCAGCAGCGAACAGGGGGAGGGCAATGAGCAGTTCTTC,CASSEQGEGNEQFF
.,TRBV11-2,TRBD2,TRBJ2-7,TGTGCCAGCAGCGTACTAGCGGGCGAAAACTACGAGCAGTACTTC,CASSVLAGENYEQYF
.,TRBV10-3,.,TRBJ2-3,TGTGCCATCAGTGCTGCGACGGAGGCTGCGGATACGCAGTATTTT,CAISAATEAADTQYF
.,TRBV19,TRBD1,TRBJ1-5,TGTGCCAGTAAACCCACCGGGACAGGGGATCAGCCCCAGCATTTT,CASKPTGTGDQPQHF
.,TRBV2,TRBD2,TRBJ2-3,TGTGCCAGCAGTAGCGGGGGCCCTAGCACAGATACGCAGTATTTT,CASSSGGPSTDTQYF
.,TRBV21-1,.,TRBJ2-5,TGTGCCACGGGGACAGGGGAATCGGGAGAGACCCAGTACTTC,CATGTGESGETQYF
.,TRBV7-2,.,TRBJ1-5,TGTGCCAGCAGCTTAGCGGCAGGGAACAATCAGCCCCAGCATTTT,CASSLAAGNNQPQHF
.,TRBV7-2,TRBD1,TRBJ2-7,TGTGCCAGCAGCCAACAGGGGGCCCGGGAATACGAGCAGTACTTC,CASSQQGAREYEQYF
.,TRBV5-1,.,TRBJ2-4,TGCGCCAGCAGCTTTGCGGAGGGGGCCAAAAACATTCAGTACTTC,CASSFAEGAKNIQYF
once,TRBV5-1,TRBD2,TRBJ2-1,TGCGCCAGCAGCTCCCTCCTAACTAGCGGGGGTTCCTACAATGAGCAGTTCTTC,CASSSLLTSGGSYNEQFF
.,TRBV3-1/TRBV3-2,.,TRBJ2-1,TGTGCCAGCAGCCAAGGCCGACTTGGAATCTTC,CASSQGRLGIF
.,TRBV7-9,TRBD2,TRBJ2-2,TGTGCCAGCAGCTCTACTAGCGGGGGAACGAACACCGGGGAGCTGTTTTTT,CASSSTSGGTNTGELFF
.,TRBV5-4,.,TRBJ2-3,TGTGCCAGCAGCTCTTCTACAGGGTCAGATACGCAGTATTTT,CASSSSTGSDTQYF
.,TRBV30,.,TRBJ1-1,TGTGCCTGGAGTGTTTCGGGGGGTACTGAAGCTTTCTTT,CAWSVSGGTEAFF
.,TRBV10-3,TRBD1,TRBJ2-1,TGTGCCATTAACCGGGACAGGGGGCAGGAGCAGTTCTTC,CAINRDRGQEQFF
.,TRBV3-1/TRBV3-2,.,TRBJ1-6,TGTGCCAGCAGCCAAGTTCTTAAATCACCCCTCCACTTT,CASSQVLKSPLHF
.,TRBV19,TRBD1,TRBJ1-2,TGTGCCAGTACCCGAGGGGGCACCGACTATGGCTACACCTTC,CASTRGGTDYGYTF
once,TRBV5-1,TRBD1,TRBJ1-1,TGCGCCAGCACCACGGGACAGATGAACACTGAAGCTTTCTTT,CASTTGQMNTEAFF
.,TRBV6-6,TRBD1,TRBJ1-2,TGTGCCAGCACGAAACAGGGGACTGACTATGGCTACACCTTC,CASTKQGTDYGYTF
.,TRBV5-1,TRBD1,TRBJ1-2,TGCGCCAGCAGCTTGGAGGGGACAGGGGACTATGGCTACACCTTC,CASSLEGTGDYGYTF
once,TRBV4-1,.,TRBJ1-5,TGCGCCAGCAGCCAATTAACATATAGCAATCAGCCCCAGCATTTT,CASSQLTYSNQPQHF
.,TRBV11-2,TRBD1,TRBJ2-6,TGTGCCAGCAGCCGGAGGACAGGCTCTGGGGCCAACGTCCTGACTTTC,CASSRRTGSGANVLTF
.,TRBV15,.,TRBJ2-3,TGTGCCACCAGCACCATCAGGGATTTCACAGATACGCAGTATTTT,CATSTIRDFTDTQYF
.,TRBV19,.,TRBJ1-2,TGTGCCAGTAGTTTACAAGGCGGCGGCTACACCTTC,CASSLQGGGYTF
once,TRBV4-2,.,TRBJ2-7,TGTGCCAGCAGCCAAGCCCGGGCGGGGATCCACGAGCAGTACTTC,CASSQARAGIHEQYF
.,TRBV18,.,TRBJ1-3,TGTGCCAGCTCAATACAGACAGGCCGCTCTGGAAACACCATATATTTT,CASSIQTGRSGNTIYF
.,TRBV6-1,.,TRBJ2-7,TGTGCCAGCAGTGAAGCGGGGGGTACCCTTTCCTACGAGCAGTACTTC,CASSEAGGTLSYEQYF
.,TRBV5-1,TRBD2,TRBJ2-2,TGCGCCAGCAGCTTACTAGCGGGGGGTAGCACCGGGGAGCTGTTTTTT,CASSLLAGGSTGELFF